Below, 20 T cell receptor beta chains from the same sample are listed, as sequenced in a study of shared clonotypes between healthy human individuals. Here immunoSEQ multiplex PCR was the method, and the copy in TCRdb shows in-frame clones only, minus some. Of some 350,000 clones listed, approximately 74% were seen once; the top ten hold around a tenth. Sequencing used memory CD4+ T cells sorted from blood. Subset defined: CD45RA-negative fraction. The receptor set was obtained from a man under 40 in good health.

V gene TRBV2 combines with J gene TRBJ2-3, with 8 bases aligning to TRBD2. The germline gives CDR1 SNHLY, CDR2 FYNNEI. V gave up 5 bases and J gave up 2 bases; unmatched junction bases: 12. The CDR3 covers 17 residues. The CDR3 protein is CASSRSRGGRNTDTQYF. The CDR3 DNA sequence: TGTGCCAGCAGTCGCTCCCGCGGCGGGAGGAACACAGATACGCAGTATTTT. Filled out from reference TRBV2 and TRBJ2-3, the complete variable domain reads EPEVTQTPSHQVTQMGQEVILRCVPISNHLYFYWYRQILGQKVEFLVSFYNNEISEKSEIFDDQFSVERPDGSNFTLKIRSTKLEDSAMYFCASSRSRGGRNTDTQYFGPGTRLTVL.

The rearrangement links TRBV10-1 to TRBJ2-2; possible D gene TRBD1, 5 bases. In germline, CDR1 is WNHNN, CDR2 SYGVQD (reference sequence). Trimming removed 2 bases from V and 4 bases from J, with 5 bases in between. This CDR3 is 13 amino acids long. The CDR3 bases are TGCGCCAGCAGTGAGCAGGGCACCGGGGAGCTGTTTTTT. Amino acids: CASSEQGTGELFF.

There are a few counts of this clone. The chain joins TRBV28 to TRBJ2-7; maybe TRBD2 (5 bases). The CDR3 covers 15 residues. Germline CDR1 MDHEN, CDR2 SYDVKM. Trimming took off 4 bases at V and 2 bases at J, with 15 bases between the two ends. This CDR3 reads CASSSPSAGAYEQYF. In DNA form, the CDR3 reads TGTGCCAGCAGTTCCCCATCGGCGGGCGCCTACGAGCAGTACTTC. Supplemented by reference TRBV28 and TRBJ2-7, the full variable domain reads DVKVTQSSRYLVKRTGEKVFLECVQDMDHENMFWYRQDPGLGLRLIYFSYDVKMKEKGDIPEGYSVSREKKERFSLILESASTNQTSMYLCASSSPSAGAYEQYFGPGTRLTVT.

CDR3 amino acids: CASSLGQTYTGELFF. The CDR3 DNA reads as TGTGCCAGCAGCTTGGGACAGACCTACACCGGGGAGCTGTTTTTT. This rearrangement joins TRBV5-4 to TRBJ2-2; D is possibly TRBD1 (5 bases). This CDR3 has 15 residues. Germline values: CDR1 SGHNT, CDR2 YYREEE (reference sequence). V was clipped by 0 bases and J by 3 bases, with 9 bases between them.

The chain uses TRBV9 and TRBJ2-6; 7 nucleotides agree with TRBD1. The junction had 5 bases not matched to a gene; V was cut back by 1 base and J by 1 base. Germline V CDR1 and CDR2: SGDLS, YYNGEE. The CDR3 spans 17 residues. The CDR3 bases are TGTGCCAGCAGCGTACGACAGGGTGGGTCTGGGGCCAACGTCCTGACTTTC. The encoded protein is CASSVRQGGSGANVLTF.

This clone is a singleton in its sample. The rearrangement links TRBV4-1 to TRBJ2-1, with 9 bases aligning to TRBD2. Germline V CDR1 and CDR2: MGHRA, YSYEKL. This CDR3 comprises 15 residues. Trimming at V came to 4 bases and at J to 10 bases, leaving 11 bases not matched to a gene. This chain's CDR3 is CASSPLAAGGYEQFF. In DNA, the CDR3 is TGCGCCAGCAGCCCACTAGCAGCGGGAGGTTACGAGCAGTTCTTC.

CDR3 nucleotides: TGCGCCAGCAGCTTGGACAGCCTCCCTCAAGAGACCCAGTACTTC. Protein sequence: CASSLDSLPQETQYF. This chain links TRBV5-1 with TRBJ2-5; D is ambiguous. Between the trimmed V and J ends, which lost 0 bases and 2 bases, there was a span of 11 bases. CDR1 is SGHRS, CDR2 YFSETQ, per germline. This CDR3 is built from 15 residues.

The chain combines TRBV29-1 with TRBJ1-1, with 8 bases aligning to TRBD1. The CDR3 is 13 amino acids. With V trimmed by 6 bases and J by 6 bases, 9 bases remained unmatched. Germline V gives CDR1 SQVTM, CDR2 ANQGSEA. The CDR3 reads CSVGPTQGAEAFF. The DNA for the CDR3 is TGCAGCGTCGGACCGACACAGGGGGCTGAAGCTTTCTTT.

As concerns this clone: No DNA is shown, since the ends of the CDR3 on it are uncertain; the CDR3 is the one TCRdb lists. This chain connects TRBV29-1 to TRBJ2-3. Both ends counted, the CDR3 spans 13 residues. Per the germline V gene, CDR1 is SQVTM and CDR2 is ANQGSEA. The CDR3 loop reads CSVQSSVADTQYF.

V usage is TRBV18 and J usage is TRBJ2-7; tentatively, D is TRBD1 (5 bases). The CDR3 is 12 amino acids. Trimming took off 2 bases at V and 6 bases at J, with 8 bases between the two ends. The germline V gene encodes CDR1 KGHSH and CDR2 LQKENI. The CDR3: CASSPGHVEQYF. The CDR3 region has the DNA TGTGCCAGCTCACCAGGACACGTCGAGCAGTACTTC. The full variable domain, in which reference TRBV18 and TRBJ2-7 provide the parts outside the CDR3, is NAGVMQNPRHLVRRRGQEARLRCSPMKGHSHVYWYRQLPEEGLKFMVYLQKENIIDESGMPKERFSAEFPKEGPSILRIQQVVRGDSAAYFCASSPGHVEQYFGPGTRLTVT.

The chain recombines TRBV28 with TRBJ2-7; 8 bases line up with TRBD2. Germline-derived CDR1 and CDR2 are MDHEN and SYDVKM. The CDR3 sequence is 11 residues long. The CDR3 DNA follows: TGTACCACCGGGGGGGCCTACGAGCAGTACTTC. Its protein is CTTGGAYEQYF.

This clone was seen a single time. The V and J genes are TRBV12-5 and TRBJ1-1; D unresolved. This CDR3 is 14 amino acids long. The V and J ends lost 2 bases and 4 bases respectively, with 11 bases between them. CDR1 is LGHNT, CDR2 FRNRAP, per germline. The CDR3 reads CASGLTTLGTEAFF. The CDR3 bases are TGTGCTAGTGGTTTGACCACTTTGGGCACTGAAGCTTTCTTT.

The rearrangement links TRBV18 to TRBJ1-3; D is perhaps TRBD1 (5 bases). The CDR3 extends over 18 amino acids. Per germline, CDR1 KGHSH and CDR2 LQKENI. V gave up 3 bases and J gave up 0 bases, with 18 bases separating them. The CDR3 here is CASSPQPGPGRSGNTIYF. In nucleotides, the CDR3 is TGTGCCAGCTCACCCCAACCCGGTCCAGGGCGCTCTGGAAACACCATATATTTT.

The V and J genes are TRBV2 and TRBJ1-6, with a tentative D call TRBD1 (6 bases). Trimming took 6 bases from V and 6 from J, leaving 12 bases between them. This CDR3 comprises 14 residues. Germline lookup yields CDR1 SNHLY and CDR2 FYNNEI. CDR3 in DNA: TGTGCCAGCAGCGGGGGGGGCAGTAATTCACCCCTCCACTTT. Translation gives CASSGGGSNSPLHF.

This clone was recorded once. In DNA, the CDR3 is TGTGCCAGCAGCTTAAATCCCGGGACTAGCGGCCTTCACGATGAGCAGTTCTTC. It translates to CASSLNPGTSGLHDEQFF. The V and J genes are TRBV5-6 and TRBJ2-1; 11 positions match TRBD2. Germline V gene lookup returns CDR1 SGHDT and CDR2 YYEEEE. The junction had 15 bases not matched to a gene; V was cut back by 2 bases and J by 8 bases. CDR3 size: 18 residues. The entire variable domain, with the rest obtained from reference TRBV5-6 and TRBJ2-1, is as follows: DAGVTQSPTHLIKTRGQQVTLRCSPKSGHDTVSWYQQALGQGPQFIFQYYEEEERQRGNFPDRFSGHQFPNYSSELNVNALLLGDSALYLCASSLNPGTSGLHDEQFFGPGTRLTVL.

This rearrangement joins TRBV6-5 to TRBJ2-2; D remains ambiguous. The CDR3 length is 13 residues. V lost 6 bases and J 1 base, leaving 6 bases between the germline ends. Germline V gene data show CDR1 as MNHEY and CDR2 as SVGAGI. The CDR3 sequence is CASRAGNTGELFF. The CDR3 DNA sequence: TGTGCCAGCAGGGCTGGGAACACCGGGGAGCTGTTTTTT.

This rearrangement joins TRBV10-1 to TRBJ2-2, with 9 positions matching TRBD2. The CDR3 is 17 amino acids. V lost 7 bases, J lost 4 bases, and 13 bases stayed unmatched. Germline loops: CDR1 WNHNN, CDR2 SYGVQD (reference sequence). This chain's CDR3 is CASMSSAGGSGTGELFF. CDR3 in DNA: TGCGCCAGCATGAGTTCGGCGGGAGGGTCGGGCACCGGGGAGCTGTTTTTT.

The table lists this clone with a count of one. This chain connects TRBV30 to TRBJ2-7; 8 nucleotides agree with TRBD2. The J segment lost 11 bases and the V segment lost 2 bases, leaving 14 bases of the junction unmatched. CDR1 and CDR2 from the germline V gene are GTSNPN and SVGIG (reference sequence). The length of the CDR3 is 14 residues. The CDR3 coding sequence is TGTGCCTGGAGTCCCAAGAGCGGGAGCCGTCGGAAGTACTTC. As protein: CAWSPKSGSRRKYF.

This clone was seen a handful of times. Other DNA sequences within the sample encode an identical CDR3. The chain is built from TRBV2 and TRBJ1-5, with a possible D match to TRBD1 (6 bases). The germline V gene has CDR1 SNHLY and CDR2 FYNNEI. CDR3 length: 13 residues. V lost 3 bases and J lost 7, with 10 bases in between. This CDR3 is CASSDQGGQPQHF. For the CDR3, the DNA is TGTGCCAGCAGTGACCAAGGGGGACAGCCCCAGCATTTT.

This clone was seen only once. This clone may be a read error of a much larger clone one base away. The rearrangement joins TRBV2 to TRBJ2-1; possibly TRBD2 for D (6 bases). CDR1 and CDR2 from the germline V gene are SNHLY and FYNNEI. Trimming shortened V by 3 bases and J by 0 bases, and 6 bases separated the two germline ends. There are 14 residues in the CDR3. The CDR3 DNA sequence: TGTGCCAGCAGTGACGGGAGCTCCTACAATGAGCAGTTCTTC. This codes for CASSDGSSYNEQFF.